This T cell receptor beta chain was sequenced in a study of T-cell reconstitution after alpha-beta-depleted transplantation in children. Study outcomes and limitations: T-cell numbers and diversity, one year after transplant, stemmed largely from T cells that were newly produced.

Germline V gives CDR1 SGHTA, CDR2 FQGNSA. V lost 5 bases, J lost 13 bases, and 14 bases stayed unmatched. The length of the CDR3 is 15 residues. For this clonotype: The antigen remains unidentified.

Molecular barcoding with unique molecular identifiers was used for the TCRbeta library. Each CDR3 protein is one row after TCRdb ran MiXCR on the PCR reads. The data contain around 420,000 distinct CDR3 sequences, 15% to 20% of them seen just once; the ten biggest clones take up about 32%. The material sequenced was PBMCs, mostly from graft donor cells, taken 360 days after TCRalphabeta/CD19-depleted stem cell transplant. The rearrangement uses TRBV7-2 and TRBJ2-1; 10 bases match TRBD2. This TCR was sampled from a boy younger than two who had a stem cell transplant for Wiskott-Aldrich syndrome, so the T cells may come from the graft donor. CDR3 nucleotides: TGTGCCAGCAGCCCCCCCATAGAGCGGGGGGGTTTACAGTTCTTC. Its translation is CASSPPIERGGLQFF. Variable domain in full (rest from reference TRBV7-2 and TRBJ2-1): GAGVSQSPSNKVTEKGKDVELRCDPISGHTALYWYRQSLGQGLEFLIYFQGNSAPDKSGLPSDRFSAERTGGSVSTLTIQRTQQEDSAVYLCASSPPIERGGLQFFGPGTRLTVL.